Shown below are 3 T cell receptor beta chains from a single sample sequenced in a study of blood T cell repertoires in COVID-19 (TCRdb year 2020). The receptor library was made with the immunoSEQ multiplex PCR assay. The table was pulled from immuneACCESS by TCRdb, which kept in-frame rearrangements only. Such tables lose some clones; where checked, under half of the loss comes from unresolved V genes, and the rest has no known cause. The sample profile shows some 210,000 clones; roughly four fifths of them were found once. The ten largest make up less than 6.5% of the sample. The source material was peripheral blood. These receptors were taken from a woman in her sixties or seventies with active or convalescent COVID-19.

This chain uses TRBV5-4 with TRBJ2-7; TRBD1 matches 7 bases. This CDR3 has 15 residues. The ends lost 4 bases at V and 7 bases at J; junction bases unmatched: 14. Germline loops: CDR1 SGHNT, CDR2 YYREEE (reference sequence). The CDR3: CASSPFPARGWEQYF. The CDR3 nucleotides read TGTGCCAGCAGCCCCTTCCCCGCCAGGGGGTGGGAGCAGTACTTC.

The chain has TRBV7-2 and TRBJ1-3; no definite D call. V was pared by 1 base and J by 0 bases, with 7 bases between. This CDR3 comprises 15 residues. The germline CDR1 and CDR2 sequences are SGHTA and FQGNSA. CDR3 residues: CASSLESSSGNTIYF. The CDR3 DNA reads TGTGCCAGCAGCTTAGAGTCGAGCTCTGGAAACACCATATATTTT.

The V and J genes are TRBV19 and TRBJ2-5; 10 bases map to TRBD2. Germline loops: CDR1 LNHDA, CDR2 SQIVND (reference sequence). The CDR3 runs 15 residues. With V trimmed by 8 bases and J by 5 bases, 11 bases remained unmatched. CDR3 DNA sequence: TGTGCCAGTCGTCAGGCTAGCGGGAGCATGGAGACCCAGTACTTC. This encodes CASRQASGSMETQYF.